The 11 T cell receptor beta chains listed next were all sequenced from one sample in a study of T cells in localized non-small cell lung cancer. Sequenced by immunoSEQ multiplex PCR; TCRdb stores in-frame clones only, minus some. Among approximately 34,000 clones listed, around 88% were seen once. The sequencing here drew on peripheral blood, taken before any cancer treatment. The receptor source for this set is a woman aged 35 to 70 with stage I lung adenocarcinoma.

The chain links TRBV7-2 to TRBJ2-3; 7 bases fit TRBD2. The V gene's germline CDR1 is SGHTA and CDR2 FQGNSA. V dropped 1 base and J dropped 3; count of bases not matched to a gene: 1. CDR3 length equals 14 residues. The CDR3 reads CASSLVGGTDTQYF. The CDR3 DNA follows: TGTGCCAGCAGCTTAGTGGGGGGGACAGATACGCAGTATTTT.

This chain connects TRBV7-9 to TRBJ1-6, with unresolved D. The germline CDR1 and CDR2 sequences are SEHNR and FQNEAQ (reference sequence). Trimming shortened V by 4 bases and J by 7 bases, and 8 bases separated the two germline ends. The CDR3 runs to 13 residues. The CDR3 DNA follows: TGTGCCAGCAGCTCGATGGAAAATTCACCCCTCCACTTT. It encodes CASSSMENSPLHF.

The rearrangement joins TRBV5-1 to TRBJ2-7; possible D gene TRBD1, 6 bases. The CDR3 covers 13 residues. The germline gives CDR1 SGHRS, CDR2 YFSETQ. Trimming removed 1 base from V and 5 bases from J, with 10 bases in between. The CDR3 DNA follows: TGCGCCAGCAGCTTGCAGGGGTTGGACGAGCAGTACTTC. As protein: CASSLQGLDEQYF. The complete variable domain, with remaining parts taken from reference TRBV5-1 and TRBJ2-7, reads KAGVTQTPRYLIKTRGQQVTLSCSPISGHRSVSWYQQTPGQGLQFLFEYFSETQRNKGNFPGRFSGRQFSNSRSEMNVSTLELGDSALYLCASSLQGLDEQYFGPGTRLTVT.

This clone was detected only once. The CDR3 nucleotides read TGTGCCAGCAGCGCACAAGGTGGGCGTTCACCCCTCCACTTT. Protein sequence: CASSAQGGRSPLHF. This chain joins TRBV9 and TRBJ1-6; D gene ambiguous. The germline CDR1 and CDR2 sequences are SGDLS and YYNGEE. The CDR3 extends over 14 amino acids. Trimming shortened V by 3 bases and J by 9 bases, and 13 bases separated the two germline ends.

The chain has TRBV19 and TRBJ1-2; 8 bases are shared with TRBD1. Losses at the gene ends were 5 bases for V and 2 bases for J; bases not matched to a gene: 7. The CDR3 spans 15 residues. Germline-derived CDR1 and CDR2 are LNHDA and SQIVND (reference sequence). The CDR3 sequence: CASSVPTGENYGYTF. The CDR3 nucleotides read TGTGCCAGTAGTGTACCGACAGGGGAGAACTATGGCTACACCTTC.

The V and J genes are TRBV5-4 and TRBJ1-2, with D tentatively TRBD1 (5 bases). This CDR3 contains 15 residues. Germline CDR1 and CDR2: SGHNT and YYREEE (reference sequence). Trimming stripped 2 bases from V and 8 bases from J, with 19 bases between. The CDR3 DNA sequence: TGTGCCAGCAGCTTTCCAGGGAGGGGCGCGGAAGGCTACACCTTC. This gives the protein CASSFPGRGAEGYTF.

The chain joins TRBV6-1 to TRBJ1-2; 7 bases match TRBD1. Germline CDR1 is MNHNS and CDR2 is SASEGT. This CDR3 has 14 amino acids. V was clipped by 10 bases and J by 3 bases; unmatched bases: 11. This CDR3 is CATESRDRYYGYTF. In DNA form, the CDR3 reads TGTGCCACCGAGTCCCGGGACAGATACTATGGCTACACCTTC.

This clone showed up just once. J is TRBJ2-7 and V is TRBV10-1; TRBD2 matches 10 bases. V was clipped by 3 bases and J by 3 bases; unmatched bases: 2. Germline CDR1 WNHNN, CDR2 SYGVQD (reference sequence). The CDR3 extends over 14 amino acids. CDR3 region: CASSEQRGGYEQYF. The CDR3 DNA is TGCGCCAGCAGTGAACAGCGGGGGGGCTACGAGCAGTACTTC.

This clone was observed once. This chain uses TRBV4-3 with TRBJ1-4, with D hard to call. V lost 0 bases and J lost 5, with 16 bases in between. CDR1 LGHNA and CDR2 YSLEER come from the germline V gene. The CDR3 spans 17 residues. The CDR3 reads CASSQDGRRRLNEKLFF. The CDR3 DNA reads TGCGCCAGCAGCCAAGATGGTCGCCGGCGATTAAATGAAAAACTGTTTTTT.

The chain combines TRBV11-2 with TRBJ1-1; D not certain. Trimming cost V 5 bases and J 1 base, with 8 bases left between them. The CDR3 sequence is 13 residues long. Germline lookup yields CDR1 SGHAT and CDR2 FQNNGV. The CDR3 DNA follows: TGTGCCAGCAGCCCGCCGGGGAACACTGAAGCTTTCTTT. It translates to CASSPPGNTEAFF.

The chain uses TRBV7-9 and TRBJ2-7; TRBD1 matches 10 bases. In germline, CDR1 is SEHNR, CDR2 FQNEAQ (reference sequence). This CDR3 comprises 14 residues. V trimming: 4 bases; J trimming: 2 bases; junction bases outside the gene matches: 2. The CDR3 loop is CASSSGQGTYEQYF. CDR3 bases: TGTGCCAGCAGCTCGGGACAGGGGACCTACGAGCAGTACTTC. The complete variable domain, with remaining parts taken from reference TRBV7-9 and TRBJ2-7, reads DTGVSQNPRHKITKRGQNVTFRCDPISEHNRLYWYRQTLGQGPEFLTYFQNEAQLEKSRLLSDRFSAERPKGSFSTLEIQRTEQGDSAMYLCASSSGQGTYEQYFGPGTRLTVT.